This T cell receptor (beta chain) was sequenced during a study of cytomegalovirus exposure and HLA in healthy donors. Study-level information: Earlier, 110 million or so unique TCR beta sequences were recovered from about 200 million T cells by an analysis.

The junction had 9 bases not matched to a gene; V was cut back by 4 bases and J by 5 bases. CDR1 is SGDLS and CDR2 is YYNGEE in the germline V gene. The CDR3 covers 16 residues. Study conclusions and caveats: Investigators reported 150 to 200 TCR beta chains as tied to cytomegalovirus.

This clone was seen only once. The target antigen is unknown. PCR involved 60 Vbeta and 13 Jbeta primers. Repertoires were generated with immunoSEQ multiplex PCR, while TCRdb's copy carries only in-frame clones and drops some. The sample consists of about 67,000 clones, roughly nine tenths of them appearing once. Sequences were obtained from PBMCs. The receptor was isolated from a woman aged 30 to 39 in good health and CMV-seropositive. V and J are TRBV9 and TRBJ2-5; 12 bases line up with TRBD2. The CDR3 coding sequence is TGTGCCAGCAGCCCACCACTAGCGGGAGGCCCGGAGACCCAGTACTTC. It is translated as CASSPPLAGGPETQYF. Looking up the rest from reference TRBV9 and TRBJ2-5 gives the full variable domain: DSGVTQTPKHLITATGQRVTLRCSPRSGDLSVYWYQQSLDQGLQFLIQYYNGEERAKGNILERFSAQQFPDLHSELNLSSLELGDSALYFCASSPPLAGGPETQYFGPGTRLLVL.